A single sample gave rise to the 19 T cell receptor beta chains below, sequenced in a study of T-cell reconstitution after alpha-beta-depleted transplantation in children. Unique molecular identifiers were used in preparing the TCRbeta library. TCRdb used MiXCR to reprocess the PCR reads, holding one entry per CDR3 protein. In the table there are fewer than 85,000 distinct CDR3 sequences, roughly 14% of which are singletons. The sample here was PBMCs, mostly from graft donor cells, taken 180 days after TCRalphabeta/CD19-depleted stem cell transplant. Every receptor here comes from a male patient under 10 years old who had a stem cell transplant for acute lymphoblastic leukemia, so the T cells may come from the graft donor.

In its sample, this clonotype was seen a few times. This chain joins TRBV29-1 and TRBJ2-7; D possibly matches TRBD1 or TRBD2 (5 bases each). Deletions cut 4 bases from V and 4 bases from J, with 11 bases between. Germline loops: CDR1 SQVTM, CDR2 ANQGSEA. CDR3 length: 12 residues. Here the CDR3 reads CSVAGREYEQYF. The CDR3, as DNA: TGCAGCGTTGCGGGCAGGGAGTACGAGCAGTACTTC.

This clonotype appeared a few times. This chain links TRBV6-2 or TRBV6-3 with TRBJ2-7, with D unresolved. Germline assignment: CDR1 MNHEY and CDR2 SVGEGT. V was trimmed by 0 bases and J by 4 bases, leaving 22 bases between them. This CDR3 spans 18 amino acids. In DNA form, the CDR3 reads TGTGCCAGCAGTTACTCCCCCCTCAAAGGGATCCCCCTTTACGAGCAGTACTTC. It translates to CASSYSPLKGIPLYEQYF.

This clonotype was counted a few times. The V call is TRBV19, the J call TRBJ2-1; 11 nucleotides agree with TRBD1. J lost 4 bases, V lost 10 bases, and 6 bases had no gene match. There are 14 residues in the CDR3. Germline V gives CDR1 LNHDA, CDR2 SQIVND (reference sequence). The CDR3 sequence is CATLDRGPYNEQFF. DNA of the CDR3: TGTGCCACCCTGGACAGGGGGCCTTACAATGAGCAGTTCTTC.

This clonotype came up a few times. This chain connects TRBV24-1 to TRBJ2-1; D is unclear. The germline V and J ends were trimmed by 1 base and 8 bases, with 8 bases remaining between them. Per germline, CDR1 KGHDR and CDR2 SFDVKD. The length of the CDR3 is 13 residues. CDR3 sequence reads: CATSDFGPHEQFF. DNA for the CDR3: TGTGCCACCAGTGATTTCGGCCCCCATGAGCAGTTCTTC.

This rearrangement joins TRBV6-5 to TRBJ2-7; TRBD2 matches 9 bases. Germline CDR1 reads MNHEY; CDR2 reads SVGAGI. This CDR3 is 17 amino acids long. Losses at the gene ends were 0 bases for V and 3 bases for J; bases not matched to a gene: 9. The CDR3 DNA reads TGTGCCAGCAGTTACTCGAGCGGGGGGACCTTTGTCTACGAGCAGTACTTC. It translates to CASSYSSGGTFVYEQYF.

The V gene is TRBV20-1, the J gene TRBJ1-5; no reliable D call. V was clipped by 5 bases and J by 0 bases, with 17 bases between them. The CDR3 runs to 16 residues. Germline assignment: CDR1 DFQATT and CDR2 SNEGSKA (reference sequence). The CDR3 sequence: CSAEDRLTYSNQPQHF. As DNA, the CDR3 is TGCAGTGCTGAGGACCGACTCACTTATAGCAATCAGCCCCAGCATTTT.

The table lists this clonotype with many counts. This chain uses TRBV7-2 with TRBJ2-5; no firm D call. V lost 2 bases, J lost 5 bases, and 6 bases lay in between. CDR1 and CDR2 from the germline V gene are SGHTA and FQGNSA. The CDR3 covers 12 residues. CDR3 DNA: TGTGCCAGCAGCTTATTCCGGGAGACCCAGTACTTC. The encoded protein is CASSLFRETQYF.

The chain combines TRBV12-5 with TRBJ1-2; 7 bases line up with TRBD1. Per germline, CDR1 LGHNT and CDR2 FRNRAP. J gave up 5 bases and V 6 bases, and 3 bases lay outside the gene matches. The CDR3 has 12 amino acids. The CDR3 DNA is TGTGCTAGTGGCCGGGGACAGTATGGCTACACCTTC. It yields the protein CASGRGQYGYTF. Based on the CDR3 plus reference TRBV12-5 and TRBJ1-2, the full variable domain is DARVTQTPRHKVTEMGQEVTMRCQPILGHNTVFWYRQTMMQGLELLAYFRNRAPLDDSGMPKDRFSAEMPDATLATLKIQPSEPRDSAVYFCASGRGQYGYTFGSGTRLTVV.

The chain couples TRBV7-6 to TRBJ2-3; D gene unclear. The CDR3 has 14 residues. V was trimmed by 2 bases and J by 4 bases, leaving 10 bases between them. Germline V gene data show CDR1 as SGHVS and CDR2 as FNYEAQ. The CDR3 protein is CASSLKVFSDTQYF. The DNA of the CDR3 is TGTGCCAGCAGCTTAAAAGTCTTCTCAGATACGCAGTATTTT.

V usage is TRBV18 and J usage is TRBJ1-1, with 7 bases fitting TRBD1. Per the germline V gene, CDR1 is KGHSH and CDR2 is LQKENI. The CDR3 spans 15 residues. The V gene end was trimmed by 0 bases and the J gene end by 1 base; junction bases not matched to a gene: 2. The CDR3 DNA sequence: TGTGCCAGCTCACCACCGAGACAGGGGAACACTGAAGCTTTCTTT. It is translated as CASSPPRQGNTEAFF.

This clonotype has a handful of counts. CDR3 bases: TGTGCCAGCAGCTTAGTCTTCGGGACTAGCGGGTTTAACACCGGGGAGCTGTTTTTT. The encoded protein is CASSLVFGTSGFNTGELFF. V and J are TRBV11-2 and TRBJ2-2; 12 nucleotides line up with TRBD2. CDR1 and CDR2 from the germline V gene are SGHAT and FQNNGV. This CDR3 comprises 19 residues. The J segment lost 2 bases and the V segment lost 1 base, leaving 8 bases of the junction unmatched. Drawing the rest from reference TRBV11-2 and TRBJ2-2, the complete variable domain is EAGVAQSPRYKIIEKRQSVAFWCNPISGHATLYWYQQILGQGPKLLIQFQNNGVVDDSQLPKDRFSAERLKGVDSTLKIQPAKLEDSAVYLCASSLVFGTSGFNTGELFFGEGSRLTVL.

The sample holds many counts of this clonotype. This rearrangement joins TRBV7-2 to TRBJ1-2; 7 positions agree with TRBD1. The trim removed 6 bases at V and 8 bases at J, leaving 12 bases unmatched. The V gene's germline CDR1 is SGHTA and CDR2 FQGNSA. The CDR3 covers 14 residues. Here the CDR3 DNA reads TGTGCCAGCAGGAAGGGGGCAAAGTCTATCGGCTACACCTTC. This translates into CASRKGAKSIGYTF.

This clonotype was seen at least ten times. J is TRBJ2-7 and V is TRBV6-5; no reliable D call. The CDR3 spans 14 residues. V was cut by 0 bases and J by 2 bases, with 8 bases left in between. CDR1 MNHEY and CDR2 SVGAGI come from the germline V gene. The CDR3 loop reads CASSYSTDTYEQYF. The DNA for the CDR3 is TGTGCCAGCAGTTACTCGACTGATACCTACGAGCAGTACTTC.

This clonotype was picked up a small number of times. This chain uses TRBV12-5 with TRBJ2-4; 7 bases are a match to TRBD1. The CDR3 extends over 16 amino acids. Unmatched junction bases numbered 15, after V lost 9 bases and J lost 4 bases. Looked up from germline, CDR1 is LGHNT and CDR2 is FRNRAP. The CDR3 coding sequence is TGTGCTAGCGAGAAGGGGGCCCGGGACAGAAAAAACATTCAGTACTTC. Its translation is CASEKGARDRKNIQYF. The full variable domain, in which reference TRBV12-5 and TRBJ2-4 provide the parts outside the CDR3, is DARVTQTPRHKVTEMGQEVTMRCQPILGHNTVFWYRQTMMQGLELLAYFRNRAPLDDSGMPKDRFSAEMPDATLATLKIQPSEPRDSAVYFCASEKGARDRKNIQYFGAGTRLSVL.

The CDR3 region is CASSQPLGAGNTEAFF. CDR3 coding DNA: TGTGCCAGCAGCCAGCCCTTAGGGGCAGGGAACACTGAAGCTTTCTTT. V and J are TRBV4-2 and TRBJ1-1; D may be TRBD1 (5 bases). Trimming pared 3 bases from V and 1 base from J, leaving 15 bases between. Germline V CDR1 and CDR2: LGHNA, YNFKEQ. This CDR3 has 16 residues.

The gene calls are TRBV29-1 and TRBJ2-2; maybe TRBD1 (6 bases). The CDR3 runs to 13 residues. The germline gives CDR1 SQVTM, CDR2 ANQGSEA. V shed 6 bases and J shed 2 bases, with 10 bases lying between them. CDR3 sequence (DNA): TGCAGCGTAGGGACATCAAACACCGGGGAGCTGTTTTTT. Its protein product is CSVGTSNTGELFF.

This clonotype came up many times. The V gene is TRBV5-6, the J gene TRBJ2-7; D not certain. Per the germline V gene, CDR1 is SGHDT and CDR2 is YYEEEE. The CDR3 is made up of 11 amino acids. Trimming pared 0 bases from V and 13 bases from J, leaving 11 bases between. CDR3 protein: CASSLDDVRYF. The CDR3 DNA sequence: TGTGCCAGCAGCTTGGATGACGTCAGATACTTC.

With respect to this clonotype: This could be a read error, since a much larger clone is one nucleotide away. The CDR3 region has the DNA TGCAGTGCCTCCACGGAGGGGTTGGGAACAGATACGCAGTATTTT. Residues: CSASTEGLGTDTQYF. V is TRBV20-1 and J is TRBJ2-3; D possibly corresponds to TRBD2 (6 bases). Trimming cost V 6 bases and J 3 bases, with 19 bases left between them. The CDR3 extends over 15 amino acids. Germline loops: CDR1 DFQATT, CDR2 SNEGSKA (reference sequence).

This clonotype was seen a few times. The chain uses TRBV4-3 and TRBJ2-6; no definite D call. V lost 1 base and J lost 2, with 9 bases in between. CDR1 and CDR2 from the germline V gene are LGHNA and YSLEER. CDR3 length: 16 residues. CDR3 loop: CASSQVGITGANVLTF. In DNA, the CDR3 is TGCGCCAGCAGCCAAGTTGGGATAACTGGGGCCAACGTCCTGACTTTC.